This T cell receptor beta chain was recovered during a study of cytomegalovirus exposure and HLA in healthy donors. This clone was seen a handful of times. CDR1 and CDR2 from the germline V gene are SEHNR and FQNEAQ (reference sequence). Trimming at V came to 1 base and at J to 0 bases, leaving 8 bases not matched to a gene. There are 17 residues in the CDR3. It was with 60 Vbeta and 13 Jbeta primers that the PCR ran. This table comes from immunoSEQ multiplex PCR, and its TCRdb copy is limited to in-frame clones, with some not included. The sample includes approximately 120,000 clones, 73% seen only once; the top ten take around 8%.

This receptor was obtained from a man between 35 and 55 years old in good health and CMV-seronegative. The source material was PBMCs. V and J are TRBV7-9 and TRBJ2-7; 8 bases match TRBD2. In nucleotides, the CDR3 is TGTGCCAGCAGCTTAGGAGTTCCCGGGGGGGCCTCCTACGAGCAGTACTTC. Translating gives CASSLGVPGGASYEQYF.